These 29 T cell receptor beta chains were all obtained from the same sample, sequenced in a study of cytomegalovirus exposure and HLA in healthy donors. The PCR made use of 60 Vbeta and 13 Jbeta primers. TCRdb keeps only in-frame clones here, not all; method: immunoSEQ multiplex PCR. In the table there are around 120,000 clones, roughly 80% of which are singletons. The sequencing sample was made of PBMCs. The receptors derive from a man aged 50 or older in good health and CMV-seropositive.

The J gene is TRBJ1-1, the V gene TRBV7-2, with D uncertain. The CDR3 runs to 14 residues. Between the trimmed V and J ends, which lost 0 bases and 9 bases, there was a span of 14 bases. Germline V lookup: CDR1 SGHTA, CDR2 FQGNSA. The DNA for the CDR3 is TGTGCCAGCAGCTTAGCGGGAGGGAGAGCCCAAGCTTTCTTT. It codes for CASSLAGGRAQAFF.

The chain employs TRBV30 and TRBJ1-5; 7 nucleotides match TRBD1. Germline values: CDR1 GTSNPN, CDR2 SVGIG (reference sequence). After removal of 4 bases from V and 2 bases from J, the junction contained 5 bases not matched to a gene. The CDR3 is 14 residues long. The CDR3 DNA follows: TGTGCCTGGAAAAGTACAGGGGGCAATCAGCCCCAGCATTTT. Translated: CAWKSTGGNQPQHF.

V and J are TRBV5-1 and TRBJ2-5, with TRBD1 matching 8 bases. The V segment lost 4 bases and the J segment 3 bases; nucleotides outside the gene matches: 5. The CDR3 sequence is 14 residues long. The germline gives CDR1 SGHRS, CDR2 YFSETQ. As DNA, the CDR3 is TGCGCCAGCAGCCTAAAGACAGGGGAAGAGACCCAGTACTTC. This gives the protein CASSLKTGEETQYF. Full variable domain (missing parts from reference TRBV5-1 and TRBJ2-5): KAGVTQTPRYLIKTRGQQVTLSCSPISGHRSVSWYQQTPGQGLQFLFEYFSETQRNKGNFPGRFSGRQFSNSRSEMNVSTLELGDSALYLCASSLKTGEETQYFGPGTRLLVL.

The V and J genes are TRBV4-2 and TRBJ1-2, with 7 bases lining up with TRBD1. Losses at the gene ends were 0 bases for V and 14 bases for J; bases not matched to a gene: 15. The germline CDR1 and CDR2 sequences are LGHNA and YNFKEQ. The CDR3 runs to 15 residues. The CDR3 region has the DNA TGTGCCAGCAGCCAAGAGACCGGGACAGCCGTCTCGGGGACCTTC. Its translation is CASSQETGTAVSGTF.

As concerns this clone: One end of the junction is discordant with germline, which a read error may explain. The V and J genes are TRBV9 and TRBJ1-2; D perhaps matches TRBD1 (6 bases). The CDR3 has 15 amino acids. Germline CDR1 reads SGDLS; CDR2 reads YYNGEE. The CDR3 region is CASSVGTANLYGHTF. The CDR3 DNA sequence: TGTGCCAGCAGCGTAGGGACAGCGAATCTCTATGGCCACACCTTC.

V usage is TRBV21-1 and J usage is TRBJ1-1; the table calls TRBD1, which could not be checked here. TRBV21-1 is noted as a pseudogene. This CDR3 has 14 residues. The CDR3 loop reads CATETGARNTEAFF. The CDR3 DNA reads TGTGCCACCGAGACAGGGGCGCGGAACACTGAAGCTTTCTTT.

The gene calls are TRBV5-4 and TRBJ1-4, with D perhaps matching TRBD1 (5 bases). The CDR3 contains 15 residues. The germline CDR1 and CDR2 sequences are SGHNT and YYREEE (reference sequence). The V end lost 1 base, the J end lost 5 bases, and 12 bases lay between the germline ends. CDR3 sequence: CASSLKGRNNEKLFF. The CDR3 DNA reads TGTGCCAGCAGCTTGAAGGGGCGCAACAATGAAAAACTGTTTTTT.

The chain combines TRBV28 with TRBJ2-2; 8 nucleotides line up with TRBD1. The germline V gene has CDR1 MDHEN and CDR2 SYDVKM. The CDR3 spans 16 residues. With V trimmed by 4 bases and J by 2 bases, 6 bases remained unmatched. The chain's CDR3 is CASSSPGTGNTGELFF. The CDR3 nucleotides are TGTGCCAGCAGTTCCCCGGGGACAGGCAACACCGGGGAGCTGTTTTTT.

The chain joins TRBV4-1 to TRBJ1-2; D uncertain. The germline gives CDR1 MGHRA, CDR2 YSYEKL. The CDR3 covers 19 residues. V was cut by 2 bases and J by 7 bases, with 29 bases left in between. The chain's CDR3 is CASSQSFLRSAQTQPGYTF. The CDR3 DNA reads TGCGCCAGCAGCCAATCGTTTCTGAGGTCGGCCCAAACCCAGCCTGGCTACACCTTC.

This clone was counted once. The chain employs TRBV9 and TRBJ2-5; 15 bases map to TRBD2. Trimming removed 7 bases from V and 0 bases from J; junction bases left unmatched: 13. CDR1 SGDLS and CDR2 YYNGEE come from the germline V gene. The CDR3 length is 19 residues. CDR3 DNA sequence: TGTGCCAGCGCCCGCGGGGTTGGGACTAGCGGGGGGTACCAAGAGACCCAGTACTTC. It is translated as CASARGVGTSGGYQETQYF.

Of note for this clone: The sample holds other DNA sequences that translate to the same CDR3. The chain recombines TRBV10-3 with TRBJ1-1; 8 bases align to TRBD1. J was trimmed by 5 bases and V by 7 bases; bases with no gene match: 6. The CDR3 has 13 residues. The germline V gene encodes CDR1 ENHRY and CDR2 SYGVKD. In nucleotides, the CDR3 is TGTGCCATCAATCAGGGGGCTGGGACTGAAGCTTTCTTT. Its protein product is CAINQGAGTEAFF.

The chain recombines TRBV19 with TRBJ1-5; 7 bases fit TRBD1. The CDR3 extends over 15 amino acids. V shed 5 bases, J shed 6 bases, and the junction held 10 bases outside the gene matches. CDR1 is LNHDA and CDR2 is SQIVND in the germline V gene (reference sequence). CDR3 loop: CASSSARGRSQPQHF. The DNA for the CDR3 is TGTGCCAGTAGTTCCGCAAGGGGGCGAAGTCAGCCCCAGCATTTT.

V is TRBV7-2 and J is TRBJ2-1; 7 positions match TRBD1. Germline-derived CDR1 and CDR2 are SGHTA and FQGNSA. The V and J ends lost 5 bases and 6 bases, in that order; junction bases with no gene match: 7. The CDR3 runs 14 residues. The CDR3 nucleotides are TGTGCCAGCAGCATGGGGACAGTAGTCAATGAGCAGTTCTTC. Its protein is CASSMGTVVNEQFF.

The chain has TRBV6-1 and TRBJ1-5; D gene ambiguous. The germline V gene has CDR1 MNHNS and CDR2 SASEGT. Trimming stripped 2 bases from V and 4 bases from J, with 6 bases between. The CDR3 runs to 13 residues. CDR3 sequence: CASSEFRNQPQHF. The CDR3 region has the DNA TGTGCCAGCAGTGAATTCCGGAATCAGCCCCAGCATTTT.

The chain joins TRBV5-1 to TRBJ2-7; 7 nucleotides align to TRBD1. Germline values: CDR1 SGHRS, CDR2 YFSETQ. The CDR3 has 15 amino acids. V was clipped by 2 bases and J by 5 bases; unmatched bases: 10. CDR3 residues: CASSFLQGTDNEQYF. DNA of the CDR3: TGCGCCAGCAGCTTTCTACAGGGGACGGACAACGAGCAGTACTTC.

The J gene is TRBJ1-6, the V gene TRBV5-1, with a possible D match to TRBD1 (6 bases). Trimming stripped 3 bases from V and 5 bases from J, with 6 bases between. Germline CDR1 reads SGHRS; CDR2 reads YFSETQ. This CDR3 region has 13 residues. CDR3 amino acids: CASSWTDNSPLHF. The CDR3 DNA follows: TGCGCCAGCAGCTGGACAGATAATTCACCCCTCCACTTT.

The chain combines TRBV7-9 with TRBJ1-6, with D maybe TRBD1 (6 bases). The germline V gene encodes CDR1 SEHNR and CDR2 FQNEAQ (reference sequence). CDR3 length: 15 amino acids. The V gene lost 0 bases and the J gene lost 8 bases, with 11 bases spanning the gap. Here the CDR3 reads CASSLATGSHSPLHF. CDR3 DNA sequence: TGTGCCAGCAGCTTAGCCACAGGGAGCCATTCACCCCTCCACTTT.

CDR3 amino acids: CASSSGDRKYVGELFF. Here the CDR3 DNA reads TGTGCCAGCAGCTCGGGGGACAGAAAGTATGTCGGGGAGCTGTTTTTT. The chain links TRBV5-6 to TRBJ2-2; TRBD1 is a possible D gene (7 bases). The length of the CDR3 is 16 residues. Per germline, CDR1 SGHDT and CDR2 YYEEEE. Trimming removed 3 bases at V and 7 bases at J, with 19 bases between.

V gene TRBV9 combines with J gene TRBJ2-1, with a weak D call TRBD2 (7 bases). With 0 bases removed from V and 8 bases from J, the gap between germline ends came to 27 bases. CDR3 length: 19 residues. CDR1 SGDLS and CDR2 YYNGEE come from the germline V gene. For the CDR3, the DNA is TGTGCCAGCAGCGTAGCTGGGGAGGGGGAATTAAGCTGGAATGATGAGCAGTTCTTC. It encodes CASSVAGEGELSWNDEQFF.

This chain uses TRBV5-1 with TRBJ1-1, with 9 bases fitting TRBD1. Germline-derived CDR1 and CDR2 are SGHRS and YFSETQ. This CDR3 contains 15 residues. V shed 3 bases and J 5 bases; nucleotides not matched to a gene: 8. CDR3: CASSWGDRAGTEAFF. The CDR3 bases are TGCGCCAGCAGCTGGGGGGACAGGGCCGGGACTGAAGCTTTCTTT. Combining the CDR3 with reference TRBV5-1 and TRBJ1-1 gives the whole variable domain KAGVTQTPRYLIKTRGQQVTLSCSPISGHRSVSWYQQTPGQGLQFLFEYFSETQRNKGNFPGRFSGRQFSNSRSEMNVSTLELGDSALYLCASSWGDRAGTEAFFGQGTRLTVV.

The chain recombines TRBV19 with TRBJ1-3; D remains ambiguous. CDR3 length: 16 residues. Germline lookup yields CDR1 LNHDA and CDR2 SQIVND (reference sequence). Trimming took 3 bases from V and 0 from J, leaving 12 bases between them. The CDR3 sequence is CASSMRRVNSGNTIYF. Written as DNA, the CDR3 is TGTGCCAGTAGTATGAGAAGAGTAAACTCTGGAAACACCATATATTTT.

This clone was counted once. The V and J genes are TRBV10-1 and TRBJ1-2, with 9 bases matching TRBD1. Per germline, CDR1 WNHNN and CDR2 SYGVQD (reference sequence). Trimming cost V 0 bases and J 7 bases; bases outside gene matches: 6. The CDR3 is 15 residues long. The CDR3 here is CASSESLGQGSGYTF. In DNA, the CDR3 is TGCGCCAGCAGTGAGTCGCTGGGACAGGGCTCTGGCTACACCTTC.

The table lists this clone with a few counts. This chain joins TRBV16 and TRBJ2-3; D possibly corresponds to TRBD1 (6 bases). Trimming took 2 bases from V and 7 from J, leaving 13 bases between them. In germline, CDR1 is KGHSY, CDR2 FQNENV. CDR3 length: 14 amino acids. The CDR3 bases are TGTGCCAGCAGCCAAACCCGGACAGTCTATACGCAGTATTTT. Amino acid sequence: CASSQTRTVYTQYF.

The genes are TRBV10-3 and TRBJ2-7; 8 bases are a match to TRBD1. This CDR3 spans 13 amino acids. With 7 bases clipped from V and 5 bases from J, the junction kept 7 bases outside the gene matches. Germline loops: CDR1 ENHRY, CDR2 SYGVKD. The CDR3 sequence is CAITKDRVNEQYF. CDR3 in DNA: TGTGCCATCACTAAGGACAGGGTAAACGAGCAGTACTTC.

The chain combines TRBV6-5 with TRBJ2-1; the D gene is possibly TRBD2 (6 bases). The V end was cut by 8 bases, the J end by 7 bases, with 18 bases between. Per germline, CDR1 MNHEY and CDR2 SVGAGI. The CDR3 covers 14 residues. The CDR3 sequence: CASSTGTGTNEQFF. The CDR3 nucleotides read TGTGCCAGCTCCACCGGGACTGGCACGAATGAGCAGTTCTTC.

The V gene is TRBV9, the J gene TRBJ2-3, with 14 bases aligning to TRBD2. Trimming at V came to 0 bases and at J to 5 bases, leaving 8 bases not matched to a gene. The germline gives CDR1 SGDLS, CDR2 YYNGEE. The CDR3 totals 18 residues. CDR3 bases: TGTGCCAGCAGCGTAGAGGGACTAGCGGGAGAAGGGGGAGATACGCAGTATTTT. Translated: CASSVEGLAGEGGDTQYF.

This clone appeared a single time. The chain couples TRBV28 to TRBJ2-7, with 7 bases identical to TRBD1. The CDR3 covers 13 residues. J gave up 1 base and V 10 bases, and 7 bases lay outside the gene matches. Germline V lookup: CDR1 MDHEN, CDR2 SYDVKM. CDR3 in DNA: TGTGCCACCATAGGGACAGAATCCTACGAGCAGTACTTC. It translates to CATIGTESYEQYF.

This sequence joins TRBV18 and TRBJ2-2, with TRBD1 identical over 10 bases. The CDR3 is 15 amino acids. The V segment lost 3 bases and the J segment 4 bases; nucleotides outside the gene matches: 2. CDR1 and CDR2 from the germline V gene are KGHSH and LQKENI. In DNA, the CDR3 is TGTGCCAGCTCACCTGGGACAGGGGCCACCGGGGAGCTGTTTTTT. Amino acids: CASSPGTGATGELFF. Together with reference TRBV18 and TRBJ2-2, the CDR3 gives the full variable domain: NAGVMQNPRHLVRRRGQEARLRCSPMKGHSHVYWYRQLPEEGLKFMVYLQKENIIDESGMPKERFSAEFPKEGPSILRIQQVVRGDSAAYFCASSPGTGATGELFFGEGSRLTVL.

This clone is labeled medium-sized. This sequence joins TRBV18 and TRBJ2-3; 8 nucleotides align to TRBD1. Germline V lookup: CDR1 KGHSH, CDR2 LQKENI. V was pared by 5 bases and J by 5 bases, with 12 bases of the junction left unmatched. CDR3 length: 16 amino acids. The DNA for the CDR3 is TGTGCCAGCTCAACCACTGGCCAGGGGGCCAAAGATACGCAGTATTTT. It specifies CASSTTGQGAKDTQYF.